This passage covers 26 T cell receptor beta chains from one sample sequenced in a study of T cell responses to AZD1222 COVID-19 vaccine. The method was immunoSEQ multiplex PCR; TCRdb's version includes in-frame clones alone and lacks a portion of them. The table has roughly 120,000 clones, about 90% seen once. The sample consisted of peripheral blood, taken on day 0 of AZD1222 vaccination. The receptors derive from an adult in good health.

This chain uses TRBV12-3 or TRBV12-4 with TRBJ1-4; D is ambiguous. The CDR3 is 12 residues long. Trimming shortened V by 4 bases and J by 8 bases, and 8 bases separated the two germline ends. CDR3 nucleotides: TGTGCCAGCAGTTCCGTAGAGGAAAAACTGTTTTTT. Encoded protein: CASSSVEEKLFF.

The chain is built from TRBV4-2 and TRBJ2-2; possibly TRBD2 for D (6 bases). This CDR3 is built from 16 residues. V was pared by 1 base and J by 5 bases, with 14 bases between. Germline V lookup: CDR1 LGHNA, CDR2 YNFKEQ. CDR3 DNA sequence: TGTGCCAGCAGCCAAGGCGTCCGGGAGAGGACCGGGGAGCTGTTTTTT. Residues: CASSQGVRERTGELFF.

The V call is TRBV30, the J call TRBJ2-1; D is unresolved. The length of the CDR3 is 14 residues. Trimming pared 1 base from V and 6 bases from J, leaving 13 bases between. CDR1 and CDR2 from the germline V gene are GTSNPN and SVGIG (reference sequence). CDR3 DNA: TGTGCCTGGAGTGGCGGAGATGGGTTCAATGAGCAGTTCTTC. This gives the protein CAWSGGDGFNEQFF. The full variable domain, completed using reference TRBV30 and TRBJ2-1, is SQTIHQWPATLVQPVGSPLSLECTVEGTSNPNLYWYRQAAGRGLQLLFYSVGIGQISSEVPQNLSASRPQDRQFILSSKKLLLSDSGFYLCAWSGGDGFNEQFFGPGTRLTVL.

The rearrangement joins TRBV5-1 to TRBJ2-7; a weak D match, TRBD1 (6 bases). This CDR3 has 14 amino acids. Trimming removed 3 bases from V and 0 bases from J, with 10 bases in between. CDR1 and CDR2 (germline): SGHRS, YFSETQ. CDR3 bases: TGCGCCAGCAGCTCCCGACAGGCCTCCTACGAGCAGTACTTC. Its protein is CASSSRQASYEQYF.

This rearrangement joins TRBV18 to TRBJ2-5, with D perhaps assigned TRBD1 or TRBD2 (5 bases each). The CDR3 runs to 13 residues. The V and J ends lost 3 bases and 2 bases respectively, with 7 bases between them. Germline loops: CDR1 KGHSH, CDR2 LQKENI. This chain's CDR3 is CASSPREQETQYF. The CDR3 DNA reads as TGTGCCAGCTCACCCAGGGAGCAAGAGACCCAGTACTTC.

The chain recombines TRBV11-3 with TRBJ2-2, with D possibly matching TRBD1 (6 bases). From germline, CDR1 is SGHNT and CDR2 YENEEA. Trimming took off 0 bases at V and 3 bases at J, with 17 bases between the two ends. The CDR3 covers 18 residues. CDR3 region: CASSLEQGGSTYTGELFF. The CDR3 DNA follows: TGTGCCAGCAGCTTAGAACAGGGCGGGTCCACTTACACCGGGGAGCTGTTTTTT.

The chain has TRBV7-3 and TRBJ2-3, with D hard to call. There are 15 residues in the CDR3. V lost 1 base to trimming and J lost 0 bases, with 8 bases between them. Germline V CDR1 and CDR2: SGHTA, FQGTGA. Here the CDR3 DNA reads TGTGCCAGCAGCTTAATGGCTAGAAGCACAGATACGCAGTATTTT. Protein product: CASSLMARSTDTQYF. The variable domain in full, completed from reference TRBV7-3 and TRBJ2-3, reads GAGVSQTPSNKVTEKGKYVELRCDPISGHTALYWYRQSLGQGPEFLIYFQGTGAADDSGLPNDRFFAVRPEGSVSTLKIQRTERGDSAVYLCASSLMARSTDTQYFGPGTRLTVL.

This chain links TRBV5-5 with TRBJ1-2; TRBD1 matches 8 bases. The germline CDR1 and CDR2 sequences are SGHKS and YYEKEE (reference sequence). The CDR3 spans 14 residues. The ends lost 4 bases at V and 3 bases at J; junction bases unmatched: 5. The CDR3 DNA is TGTGCCAGCAGCCACCGGGGACAGGACTATGGCTACACCTTC. It specifies CASSHRGQDYGYTF.

The chain combines TRBV6-5 with TRBJ1-2; D perhaps matches TRBD1 (5 bases). V was pared by 8 bases and J by 7 bases, with 11 bases between. The V gene's germline CDR1 is MNHEY and CDR2 SVGAGI. The CDR3 length is 11 residues. CDR3 bases: TGTGCCAGCGGGGACGGGCTTGGCTACACCTTC. Protein sequence: CASGDGLGYTF.

V gene TRBV30 combines with J gene TRBJ2-1; a possible D gene is TRBD1 (5 bases). V was shortened by 2 bases and J by 8 bases, with 13 bases between the two germline ends. This CDR3 is 13 amino acids long. Germline V lookup: CDR1 GTSNPN, CDR2 SVGIG (reference sequence). The CDR3: CAWSPSGLDEQFF. CDR3 DNA sequence: TGTGCCTGGAGTCCTTCAGGGTTGGATGAGCAGTTCTTC.

The chain is built from TRBV3-1 (or the pseudogene TRBV3-2) and TRBJ2-7; 7 bases line up with TRBD1. The CDR3 length is 14 residues. The V segment lost 1 base and the J segment 3 bases; nucleotides outside the gene matches: 3. The germline CDR1 and CDR2 sequences are LGHDT and YNNKEL (reference sequence). The CDR3 spells CASSQGRGSYEQYF. The CDR3 DNA reads TGTGCCAGCAGCCAAGGCAGGGGGAGCTACGAGCAGTACTTC.

The chain couples TRBV6-1 to TRBJ2-7; 9 bases agree with TRBD1. The V and J ends lost 2 bases and 1 base, in that order; junction bases with no gene match: 9. The germline V gene has CDR1 MNHNS and CDR2 SASEGT. This CDR3 contains 17 residues. CDR3 DNA sequence: TGTGCCAGCAGTGAAAGTACCGGGACAGGGTTTTCCTACGAGCAGTACTTC. Protein product: CASSESTGTGFSYEQYF.

The V gene is TRBV10-3, the J gene TRBJ1-6; D is perhaps TRBD1 (5 bases). With 3 bases removed from V and 7 bases from J, the gap between germline ends came to 10 bases. This CDR3 is built from 14 residues. The germline V gene has CDR1 ENHRY and CDR2 SYGVKD. CDR3 sequence reads: CAISDRQSNSPLHF. The CDR3 DNA follows: TGTGCCATCAGTGACCGACAGTCCAATTCACCCCTCCACTTT.

This rearrangement joins TRBV27 to TRBJ1-6; D might be TRBD1 (6 bases). The CDR3 runs 15 residues. The germline V gene has CDR1 MNHEY and CDR2 SMNVEV (reference sequence). Trimming took 1 base from V and 6 from J, leaving 10 bases between them. The CDR3 DNA reads as TGTGCCAGCAGTTTATTTCAGGGGCTTAATTCACCCCTCCACTTT. It is translated as CASSLFQGLNSPLHF.

The chain has TRBV5-1 and TRBJ1-5; TRBD1 aligns across 10 bases. The germline gives CDR1 SGHRS, CDR2 YFSETQ. This CDR3 comprises 17 residues. Trimming removed 4 bases from V and 2 bases from J; junction bases left unmatched: 9. The CDR3 DNA reads TGCGCCAGCAGCCCTGGACAGGGGGAAAGGGGCAATCAGCCCCAGCATTTT. Protein sequence: CASSPGQGERGNQPQHF. Filled out from reference TRBV5-1 and TRBJ1-5, the complete variable domain reads KAGVTQTPRYLIKTRGQQVTLSCSPISGHRSVSWYQQTPGQGLQFLFEYFSETQRNKGNFPGRFSGRQFSNSRSEMNVSTLELGDSALYLCASSPGQGERGNQPQHFGDGTRLSIL.

The chain has TRBV3-1 (or the pseudogene TRBV3-2) and TRBJ1-3, with no clear D. V lost 2 bases, J lost 0 bases, and 8 bases lay in between. The CDR3 totals 15 residues. Per germline, CDR1 LGHDT and CDR2 YNNKEL (reference sequence). The CDR3: CASSQTLYSGNTIYF. The CDR3 DNA is TGTGCCAGCAGCCAAACCCTCTACTCTGGAAACACCATATATTTT.

This chain links TRBV9 with TRBJ1-2, with no clear D. Germline-derived CDR1 and CDR2 are SGDLS and YYNGEE. V was trimmed by 0 bases and J by 6 bases, leaving 9 bases between them. The CDR3 contains 13 residues. CDR3 region: CASSVAPPDGYTF. CDR3 DNA sequence: TGTGCCAGCAGCGTAGCGCCACCTGATGGCTACACCTTC.

The chain links TRBV10-1 to TRBJ1-4, with 7 positions matching TRBD1. This CDR3 region has 15 residues. From germline, CDR1 is WNHNN and CDR2 SYGVQD (reference sequence). J lost 5 bases, V lost 6 bases, and 9 bases had no gene match. The CDR3 DNA follows: TGCGCCAGCAGCACAGGGGACCAGGGGAATGAAAAACTGTTTTTT. It is translated as CASSTGDQGNEKLFF.

The chain has TRBV19 and TRBJ1-2; D remains ambiguous. The CDR3 extends over 14 amino acids. CDR1 and CDR2 from the germline V gene are LNHDA and SQIVND (reference sequence). With 3 bases removed from V and 7 bases from J, the gap between germline ends came to 15 bases. As DNA, the CDR3 is TGTGCCAGTAGTATCTGGAGAAGGAAGGCTGGCTACACCTTC. Amino acids: CASSIWRRKAGYTF.

This clone occurred once. The rearrangement links TRBV6-2 or TRBV6-3 to TRBJ1-2; D is possibly TRBD1 (6 bases). CDR1 is MNHEY and CDR2 is SVGEGT in the germline V gene. The CDR3 spans 13 residues. The V gene lost 5 bases and the J gene lost 2 bases, with 9 bases spanning the gap. The CDR3 spells CASSVDRNYGYTF. The CDR3 coding sequence is TGTGCCAGCAGTGTCGACAGGAACTATGGCTACACCTTC.

This clone was detected only once. This chain uses TRBV2 with TRBJ1-2; 9 bases align to TRBD1. Germline-derived CDR1 and CDR2 are SNHLY and FYNNEI. The V segment lost 6 bases and the J segment 6 bases; nucleotides outside the gene matches: 11. This CDR3 contains 15 residues. CDR3 protein: CASRHPGQGVDGYTF. The CDR3 DNA is TGTGCCAGCAGGCACCCGGGACAGGGCGTGGATGGCTACACCTTC.

This chain connects TRBV9 to TRBJ1-1, with 9 bases fitting TRBD1. V shed 2 bases and J 1 base; nucleotides not matched to a gene: 3. Germline V gene sequence: CDR1 SGDLS, CDR2 YYNGEE. The CDR3 is 15 amino acids. CDR3 in DNA: TGTGCCAGCAGCGTCCAGGGACAGGGGAACACTGAAGCTTTCTTT. It yields the protein CASSVQGQGNTEAFF. Filled out from reference TRBV9 and TRBJ1-1, the complete variable domain reads DSGVTQTPKHLITATGQRVTLRCSPRSGDLSVYWYQQSLDQGLQFLIQYYNGEERAKGNILERFSAQQFPDLHSELNLSSLELGDSALYFCASSVQGQGNTEAFFGQGTRLTVV.

This clone was detected a few times. The chain is built from TRBV29-1 and TRBJ2-1; D ambiguous. The germline CDR1 and CDR2 sequences are SQVTM and ANQGSEA. The CDR3 sequence is 13 residues long. The ends were cut back, 3 bases at V and 7 bases at J, with 13 bases in the middle. The CDR3 region has the DNA TGCAGCGTTGACTCGAACAACCGGAATGAGCAGTTCTTC. This sequence encodes CSVDSNNRNEQFF.

This clone came up a few times. The chain links TRBV5-1 to TRBJ2-3; no clear D gene. Germline CDR1 reads SGHRS; CDR2 reads YFSETQ. This CDR3 has 13 amino acids. Trimming removed 3 bases at V and 2 bases at J, with 7 bases between. CDR3 bases: TGCGCCAGCAGCTCAATACCCACAGATACGCAGTATTTT. Translating it yields CASSSIPTDTQYF.

This chain connects TRBV6-5 to TRBJ2-1, with 7 bases identical to TRBD2. Germline loops: CDR1 MNHEY, CDR2 SVGAGI. The V gene end was trimmed by 6 bases and the J gene end by 3 bases; junction bases not matched to a gene: 8. The CDR3 contains 15 residues. The DNA of the CDR3 is TGTGCCAGCAGGGCGCTTGGGGGGGTCTACAATGAGCAGTTCTTC. This codes for CASRALGGVYNEQFF.

This sequence joins TRBV7-9 and TRBJ2-1, with 12 nucleotides matching TRBD2. CDR3 size: 16 residues. Germline CDR1 reads SEHNR; CDR2 reads FQNEAQ (reference sequence). The V segment lost 4 bases and the J segment 1 base; nucleotides outside the gene matches: 2. The CDR3 sequence: CASSSGLAGSYNEQFF. Written as DNA, the CDR3 is TGTGCCAGCAGCTCGGGACTAGCGGGTTCCTACAATGAGCAGTTCTTC.